Below are 15 T cell receptor beta chains sequenced from a single sample in a study of memory B cells and T cells in multiple sclerosis. Stimulus-free culture yielded autoproliferating CFSE-dim and non-proliferating CFSE-high T cells, each sequenced separately. Approximately 5x10^7 CFSE-labeled PBMCs were cultured less than 8 days unstimulated, then replicate wells were pooled. Sequenced by immunoSEQ multiplex PCR; TCRdb stores in-frame clones only, minus some. The table includes fewer than 40,000 clones, roughly 82% detected once. What these receptors recognize is not known. The sequenced sample consisted of PBMCs from blood kept in culture. The receptors come from a human donor with multiple sclerosis.

The CDR3 bases are TGTGCCAGCACAAGGGAATTCACCTCAGGGGAGCAGTACTTC. Amino acid sequence: CASTREFTSGEQYF. V gene TRBV6-6 combines with J gene TRBJ2-7, with D possibly being TRBD1 (5 bases). Germline V lookup: CDR1 MNHNY, CDR2 SVGAGI (reference sequence). This CDR3 comprises 14 residues. The ends were cut back, 7 bases at V and 7 bases at J, with 20 bases in the middle.

The chain links TRBV5-4 to TRBJ2-7; D tentatively fits TRBD1 or TRBD2 (5 bases each). The V end was cut by 4 bases, the J end by 2 bases, with 19 bases between. The CDR3 sequence is 16 residues long. The germline V gene encodes CDR1 SGHNT and CDR2 YYREEE (reference sequence). The CDR3 nucleotides are TGTGCCAGCAGCCCCCCAGGGACGGACGCCCCCTACGAGCAGTACTTC. This sequence encodes CASSPPGTDAPYEQYF.

The chain is built from TRBV12-5 and TRBJ1-1, with TRBD1 matching over 7 bases. J gave up 4 bases and V 6 bases, and 5 bases lay outside the gene matches. CDR3 size: 13 residues. From germline, CDR1 is LGHNT and CDR2 FRNRAP. As DNA, the CDR3 is TGTGCTAGTGGCCCAGGGGGGACCACTGAAGCTTTCTTT. This translates into CASGPGGTTEAFF.

As regards this clone: The junction and the germline gene differ at one end; a read error may be behind it. This chain uses TRBV7-2 with TRBJ1-2; possible D gene TRBD1, 5 bases. Germline-derived CDR1 and CDR2 are SGHTA and FQGNSA. The CDR3 covers 14 residues. CDR3: CASSFGAHTYRYTF. The CDR3, as DNA: TGTGCCAGCAGCTTTGGGGCCCACACCTATCGCTACACCTTC. The full variable domain, rest sourced from reference TRBV7-2 and TRBJ1-2, is GAGVSQSPSNKVTEKGKDVELRCDPISGHTALYWYRQSLGQGLEFLIYFQGNSAPDKSGLPSDRFSAERTGGSVSTLTIQRTQQEDSAVYLCASSFGAHTYRYTFGSGTRLTVV.

The chain joins TRBV19 to TRBJ1-3; possible D gene TRBD1, 5 bases. The CDR3 runs to 14 residues. Trimming cost V 2 bases and J 2 bases, with 7 bases left between them. Germline V gene data show CDR1 as LNHDA and CDR2 as SQIVND (reference sequence). CDR3 region: CASSIRGPGNTIYF. The CDR3 nucleotides read TGTGCCAGTAGTATAAGGGGCCCTGGAAACACCATATATTTT. Based on the CDR3 plus reference TRBV19 and TRBJ1-3, the full variable domain is DGGITQSPKYLFRKEGQNVTLSCEQNLNHDAMYWYRQDPGQGLRLIYYSQIVNDFQKGDIAEGYSVSREKKESFPLTVTSAQKNPTAFYLCASSIRGPGNTIYFGEGSWLTVV.

V is TRBV30 and J is TRBJ2-1, with D perhaps matching TRBD2 (5 bases). The CDR3 length is 14 residues. V dropped 0 bases and J dropped 6 bases, with 12 bases sitting between them. CDR1 is GTSNPN, CDR2 SVGIG, per germline (reference sequence). CDR3 amino acids: CAWSVLGKGNEQFF. The CDR3 DNA is TGTGCCTGGAGTGTACTCGGGAAGGGCAATGAGCAGTTCTTC.

V usage is TRBV19 and J usage is TRBJ2-7; D may be TRBD2 (6 bases). Trimming took 3 bases from V and 3 from J, leaving 12 bases between them. This CDR3 comprises 14 residues. The germline V gene has CDR1 LNHDA and CDR2 SQIVND (reference sequence). CDR3 sequence (DNA): TGTGCCAGTAGTATCGGAGGGTCGTTCTACGAGCAGTACTTC. Encoded protein: CASSIGGSFYEQYF.

The J gene is TRBJ2-1, the V gene TRBV7-2, with D possibly TRBD2 on 5 matching bases. V was trimmed by 2 bases and J by 2 bases, leaving 7 bases between them. The CDR3 runs to 14 residues. The germline CDR1 and CDR2 sequences are SGHTA and FQGNSA. The CDR3 region has the DNA TGTGCCAGCAGCTTAAGGACTCCCTACAATGAGCAGTTCTTC. Protein sequence: CASSLRTPYNEQFF.

The chain has TRBV9 and TRBJ2-5; the match to TRBD2 covers 9 bases. There are 16 residues in the CDR3. V lost 1 base, J lost 5 bases, and 9 bases stayed unmatched. CDR1 is SGDLS and CDR2 is YYNGEE in the germline V gene. The CDR3 spells CASSVLAGDGGETQYF. The CDR3, as DNA: TGTGCCAGCAGCGTATTAGCGGGGGATGGAGGGGAGACCCAGTACTTC.

The chain joins TRBV2 to TRBJ1-1; D perhaps matches TRBD1 (5 bases). This CDR3 has 11 residues. V was pared by 8 bases and J by 9 bases, with 13 bases between. CDR1 is SNHLY, CDR2 FYNNEI, per germline. The CDR3 here is CASAPGRQAFF. CDR3 bases: TGTGCCAGCGCACCGGGACGGCAAGCTTTCTTT.

The chain joins TRBV19 to TRBJ2-1, with TRBD2 identical over 9 bases. The germline V gene has CDR1 LNHDA and CDR2 SQIVND (reference sequence). There are 18 residues in the CDR3. The J segment lost 0 bases and the V segment lost 5 bases, leaving 11 bases of the junction unmatched. CDR3 sequence reads: CASSSTSGRSHSYNEQFF. The CDR3 nucleotides are TGTGCCAGTAGTTCGACTAGCGGAAGGTCCCACTCCTACAATGAGCAGTTCTTC.

The rearrangement links TRBV15 to TRBJ2-7, with 8 nucleotides matching TRBD1. The germline V gene has CDR1 LNHNV and CDR2 YYDKDF (reference sequence). The length of the CDR3 is 17 residues. The junction had 10 bases not matched to a gene; V was cut back by 0 bases and J by 3 bases. The CDR3 loop is CATSRDPGPGQGYEQYF. In nucleotides, the CDR3 is TGTGCCACCAGCAGAGATCCAGGGCCTGGACAGGGCTACGAGCAGTACTTC.

This chain uses TRBV5-1 with TRBJ2-7, with no clear D. Germline CDR1 and CDR2: SGHRS and YFSETQ. This CDR3 has 14 residues. The ends were cut back, 1 base at V and 3 bases at J, with 11 bases in the middle. The CDR3 reads CASSLSRTGYEQYF. The CDR3 bases are TGCGCCAGCAGCTTGTCCCGTACGGGCTACGAGCAGTACTTC.

The rearrangement uses TRBV13 and TRBJ1-1, with D hard to call. The CDR3 is 15 residues long. Germline values: CDR1 PRHDT, CDR2 FYEKMQ (reference sequence). V lost 3 bases to trimming and J lost 1 base, with 12 bases between them. The CDR3 DNA sequence: TGTGCCAGCAGCTTCGCCAGCCATTCGAACACTGAAGCTTTCTTT. Translation: CASSFASHSNTEAFF.

This chain links TRBV2 with TRBJ1-3; D is ambiguous. The CDR3 covers 11 residues. CDR1 and CDR2 from the germline V gene are SNHLY and FYNNEI. Trimming stripped 7 bases from V and 11 bases from J, with 12 bases between. The CDR3 loop reads CASKQLGAIYF. In DNA form, the CDR3 reads TGTGCCAGCAAACAGTTGGGCGCCATATATTTT. The variable domain in full, completed from reference TRBV2 and TRBJ1-3, reads EPEVTQTPSHQVTQMGQEVILRCVPISNHLYFYWYRQILGQKVEFLVSFYNNEISEKSEIFDDQFSVERPDGSNFTLKIRSTKLEDSAMYFCASKQLGAIYFGEGSWLTVV.